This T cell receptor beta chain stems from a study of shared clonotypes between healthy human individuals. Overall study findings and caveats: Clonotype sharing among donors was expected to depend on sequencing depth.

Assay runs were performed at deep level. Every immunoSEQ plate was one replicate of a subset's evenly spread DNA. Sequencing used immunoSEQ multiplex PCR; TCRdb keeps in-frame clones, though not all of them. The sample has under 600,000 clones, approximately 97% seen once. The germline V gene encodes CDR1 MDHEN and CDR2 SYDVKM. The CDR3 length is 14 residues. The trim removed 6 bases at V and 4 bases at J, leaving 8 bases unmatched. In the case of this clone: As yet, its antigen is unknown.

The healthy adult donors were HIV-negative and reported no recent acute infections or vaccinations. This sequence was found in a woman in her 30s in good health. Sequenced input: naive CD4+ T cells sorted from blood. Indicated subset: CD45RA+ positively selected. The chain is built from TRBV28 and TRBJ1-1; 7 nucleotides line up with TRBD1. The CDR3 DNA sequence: TGTGCCAGCAGAGAGGGGGCCACGGCCACTGAAGCTTTCTTT. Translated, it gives CASREGATATEAFF.